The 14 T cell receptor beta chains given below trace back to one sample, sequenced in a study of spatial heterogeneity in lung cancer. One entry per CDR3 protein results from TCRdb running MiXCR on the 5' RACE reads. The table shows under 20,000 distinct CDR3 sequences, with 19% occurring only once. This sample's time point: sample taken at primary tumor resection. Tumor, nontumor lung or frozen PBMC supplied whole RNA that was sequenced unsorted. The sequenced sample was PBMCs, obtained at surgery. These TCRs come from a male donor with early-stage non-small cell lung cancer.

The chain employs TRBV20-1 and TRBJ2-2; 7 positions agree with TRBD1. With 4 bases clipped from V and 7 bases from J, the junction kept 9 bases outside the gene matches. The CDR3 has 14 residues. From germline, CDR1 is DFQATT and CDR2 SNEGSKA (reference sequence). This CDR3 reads CSAKKTGMGGELFF. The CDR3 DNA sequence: TGCAGTGCTAAGAAGACAGGGATGGGCGGGGAGCTGTTTTTT.

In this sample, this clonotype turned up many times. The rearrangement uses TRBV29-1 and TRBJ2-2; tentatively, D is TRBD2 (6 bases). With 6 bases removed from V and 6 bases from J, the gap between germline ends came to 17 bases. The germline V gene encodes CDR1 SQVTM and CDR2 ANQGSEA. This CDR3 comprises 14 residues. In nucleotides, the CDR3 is TGCAGCGTGGGCCGGGACTTGCGCGCCGGGGAGCTGTTTTTT. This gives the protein CSVGRDLRAGELFF.

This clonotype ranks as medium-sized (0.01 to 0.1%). The CDR3 bases are TGCAGCGTTGAAATCCCCGCCGGAACAGGGGGAAAAGACTACGAGCAGTACTTC. This encodes CSVEIPAGTGGKDYEQYF. This chain uses TRBV29-1 with TRBJ2-7, with 8 bases fitting TRBD1. J lost 3 bases, V lost 2 bases, and 18 bases had no gene match. The CDR3 is 18 residues long. Germline V lookup: CDR1 SQVTM, CDR2 ANQGSEA.

The CDR3 sequence: CASSLATAGTANEAFF. The CDR3 bases are TGTGCCAGCAGCTTAGCCACGGCCGGGACAGCCAACGAAGCTTTCTTT. The J gene is TRBJ1-1, the V gene TRBV11-2, with 7 bases matching TRBD1. Germline-derived CDR1 and CDR2 are SGHAT and FQNNGV. Germline trimming cut 1 base from V and 8 bases from J; bases unmatched to any gene: 13. The CDR3 spans 16 residues.

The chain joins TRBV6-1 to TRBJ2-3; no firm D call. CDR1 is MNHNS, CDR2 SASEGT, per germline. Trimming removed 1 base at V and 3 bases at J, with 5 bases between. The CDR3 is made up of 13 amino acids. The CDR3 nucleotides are TGTGCCAGCAGTGAAGAAATGACAGATACGCAGTATTTT. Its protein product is CASSEEMTDTQYF.

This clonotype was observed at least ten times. CDR3 region: CASSPTENYGYTF. In DNA form, the CDR3 reads TGCGCCAGCAGTCCGACAGAGAACTATGGCTACACCTTC. This chain links TRBV10-1 with TRBJ1-2; D perhaps matches TRBD1 (5 bases). CDR1 is WNHNN, CDR2 SYGVQD, per germline (reference sequence). The CDR3 totals 13 residues. Trimming left V 5 bases short and J 2 bases short, with 9 bases between.

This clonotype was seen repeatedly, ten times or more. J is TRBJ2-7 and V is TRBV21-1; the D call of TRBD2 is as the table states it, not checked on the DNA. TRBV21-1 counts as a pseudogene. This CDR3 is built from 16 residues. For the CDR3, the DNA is TGTGCCAGCATCAACGAGATAGCGGGGGGCCTCTACGAGCAGTACTTC. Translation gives CASINEIAGGLYEQYF.

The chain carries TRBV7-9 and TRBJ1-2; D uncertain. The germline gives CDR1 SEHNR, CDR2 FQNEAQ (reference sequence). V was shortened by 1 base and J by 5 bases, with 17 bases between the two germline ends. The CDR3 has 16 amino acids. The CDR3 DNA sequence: TGTGCCAGCAGCTTAGGTGGAGGCATCGTCGGGTATGGCTACACCTTC. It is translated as CASSLGGGIVGYGYTF.

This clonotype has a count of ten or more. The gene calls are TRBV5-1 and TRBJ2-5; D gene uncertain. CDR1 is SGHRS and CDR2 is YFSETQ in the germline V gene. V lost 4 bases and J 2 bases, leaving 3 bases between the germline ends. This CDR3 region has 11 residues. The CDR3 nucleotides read TGCGCCAGCAGCGGGCAAGAGACCCAGTACTTC. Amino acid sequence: CASSGQETQYF.

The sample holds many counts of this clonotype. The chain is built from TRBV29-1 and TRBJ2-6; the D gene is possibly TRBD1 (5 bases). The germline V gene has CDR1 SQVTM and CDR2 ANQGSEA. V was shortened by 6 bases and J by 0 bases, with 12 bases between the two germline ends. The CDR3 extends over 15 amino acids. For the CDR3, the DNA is TGCAGCGTCAGGGTGTCTGGCTCTGGGGCCAACGTCCTGACTTTC. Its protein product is CSVRVSGSGANVLTF.

CDR3 loop: CASSVFGTGEGGELFF. In nucleotides, the CDR3 is TGTGCCAGCAGCGTATTCGGGACAGGGGAAGGTGGGGAGCTGTTTTTT. The chain uses TRBV7-3 and TRBJ2-2, with 10 bases lining up with TRBD1. The CDR3 extends over 16 amino acids. Trimming took 5 bases from V and 8 from J; bases not matched to a gene: 11. The germline gives CDR1 SGHTA, CDR2 FQGTGA.

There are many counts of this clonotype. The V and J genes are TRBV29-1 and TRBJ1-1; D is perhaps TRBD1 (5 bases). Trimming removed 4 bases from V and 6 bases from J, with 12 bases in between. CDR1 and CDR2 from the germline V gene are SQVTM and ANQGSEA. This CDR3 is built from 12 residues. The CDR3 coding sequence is TGCAGCGTTGGGCAGGGAGTTCCTGAAGCTTTCTTT. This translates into CSVGQGVPEAFF.

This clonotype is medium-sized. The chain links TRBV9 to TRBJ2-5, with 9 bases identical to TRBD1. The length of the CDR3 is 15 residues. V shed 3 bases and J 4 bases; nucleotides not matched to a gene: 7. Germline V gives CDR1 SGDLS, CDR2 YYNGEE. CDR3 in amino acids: CASSATGGLLETQYF. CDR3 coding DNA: TGTGCCAGCAGCGCGACAGGGGGTTTGTTAGAGACCCAGTACTTC.

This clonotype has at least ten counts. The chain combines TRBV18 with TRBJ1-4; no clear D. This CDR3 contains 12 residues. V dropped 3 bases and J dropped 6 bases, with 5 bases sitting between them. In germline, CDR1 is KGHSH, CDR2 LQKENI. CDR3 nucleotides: TGTGCCAGCTCACCCTCGGATGAAAAACTGTTTTTT. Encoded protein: CASSPSDEKLFF.